This T cell receptor beta chain was captured by sequencing in a study of early T cells in non-severe SARS-CoV-2 infection. The CDR3 is 16 amino acids. V lost 7 bases to trimming and J lost 4 bases; unmatched junction nucleotides: 8. Germline lookup yields CDR1 LNHDA and CDR2 SQIVND (reference sequence). Individual cDNA molecules received unique molecular identifiers. Each CDR3 protein gets one entry after TCRdb re-called the 5' RACE reads with MiXCR. The profile covers 65,000 to 90,000 distinct CDR3 sequences, with roughly 12% appearing a single time and approximately 6.1% taken by the ten largest. This clonotype appeared a few times.

The sequencing sample was made of whole blood. V and J are TRBV19 and TRBJ2-6; 9 bases fit TRBD1. The receptor's source is an adult who was a healthcare worker with PCR-confirmed SARS-CoV-2 infection or an uninfected control (not recorded which). The CDR3 protein is CASNFGTGYGANVLTF. Written as DNA, the CDR3 is TGTGCCAGTAATTTCGGGACAGGGTACGGGGCCAACGTCCTGACTTTC.